The 24 T cell receptor beta chains below were found in one sample sequenced in a study of shared T cell receptors in the human thymus. Using immunoSEQ multiplex PCR, the repertoire was profiled, and TCRdb retains in-frame clones only, with some absent. The table records roughly 660,000 clones, 88% of them present only once. These records were also assigned to another study, of human thymus T cells.

Sequences were obtained from thymocytes. These receptors were taken from a boy less than two years old with a congenital heart defect.

This chain links TRBV14 with TRBJ2-7, with 8 bases lining up with TRBD2. This CDR3 has 17 amino acids. V lost 4 bases, J lost 2 bases, and 13 bases stayed unmatched. The germline CDR1 and CDR2 sequences are SGHDN and FVKESK. This CDR3 reads CASSRLHTSGPAYEQYF. CDR3 DNA sequence: TGTGCCAGCAGCCGCCTCCATACTAGCGGTCCTGCCTACGAGCAGTACTTC.

The CDR3 region is CASSLVGLQETQYF. The CDR3 nucleotides are TGTGCCAGCAGCTTAGTGGGCCTACAAGAGACCCAGTACTTC. The chain recombines TRBV11-2 with TRBJ2-5; D call uncertain. Germline V lookup: CDR1 SGHAT, CDR2 FQNNGV. The CDR3 runs 14 residues. Trimming left V 1 base short and J 2 bases short, with 8 bases between.

The rearrangement joins TRBV2 to TRBJ2-1; 9 bases line up with TRBD1. Per the germline V gene, CDR1 is SNHLY and CDR2 is FYNNEI. The CDR3 runs to 15 residues. V lost 3 bases and J lost 5; bases outside the gene matches: 5. The CDR3 protein is CASSDPGQGDNEQFF. The CDR3 DNA sequence: TGTGCCAGCAGTGACCCGGGACAGGGCGACAATGAGCAGTTCTTC.

The rearrangement links TRBV7-2 to TRBJ2-7; the match to TRBD2 covers 14 bases. The CDR3 sequence is 16 residues long. Per the germline V gene, CDR1 is SGHTA and CDR2 is FQGNSA. The V gene end was trimmed by 5 bases and the J gene end by 6 bases; junction bases not matched to a gene: 9. In DNA form, the CDR3 reads TGTGCCAGCAGCGTGGGACTAGCGGGGGCCTATAGCGAGCAGTACTTC. It specifies CASSVGLAGAYSEQYF.

This rearrangement joins TRBV12-5 to TRBJ2-2, with TRBD2 identical over 7 bases. Germline V gives CDR1 LGHNT, CDR2 FRNRAP. The CDR3 extends over 16 amino acids. The V segment lost 4 bases and the J segment 5 bases; nucleotides outside the gene matches: 10. The CDR3 DNA reads TGTGCTAGTGGTTCGCCCCGGGGAGGGCGGACCGGGGAGCTGTTTTTT. It translates to CASGSPRGGRTGELFF.

This chain uses TRBV5-1 with TRBJ1-2; no clear D gene. Trimming shortened V by 3 bases and J by 6 bases, and 15 bases separated the two germline ends. Per germline, CDR1 SGHRS and CDR2 YFSETQ. There are 14 residues in the CDR3. This CDR3 is CASSSPPEEDGYTF. Written as DNA, the CDR3 is TGCGCCAGCAGCTCGCCCCCTGAGGAGGATGGCTACACCTTC.

The chain carries TRBV4-1 and TRBJ1-2; D remains unclear. The germline V gene encodes CDR1 MGHRA and CDR2 YSYEKL. The V end lost 0 bases, the J end lost 5 bases, and 7 bases lay between the germline ends. This CDR3 comprises 13 residues. As DNA, the CDR3 is TGCGCCAGCAGCCAAGATCCGGGGTATGGCTACACCTTC. Amino acid sequence: CASSQDPGYGYTF.

V is TRBV5-8 and J is TRBJ1-1, with D possibly matching TRBD1 (5 bases). V lost 4 bases and J 5 bases, leaving 21 bases between the germline ends. This CDR3 comprises 16 residues. Germline V gene data show CDR1 as SGHTS and CDR2 as YDEGEE. The CDR3 nucleotides read TGTGCCAGCAGCCCCACCCAGGGCAGGTGTGTTACTGAAGCTTTCTTT. Amino acids: CASSPTQGRCVTEAFF.

CDR3 DNA sequence: TGCGCCAGCAGCTTGGGGGCTAGAGGGACTTTCACAGATACGCAGTATTTT. Its translation is CASSLGARGTFTDTQYF. This chain connects TRBV5-1 to TRBJ2-3; tentatively, D is TRBD2 (6 bases). V lost 0 bases to trimming and J lost 2 bases, with 16 bases between them. CDR3 size: 17 residues. Germline V gene sequence: CDR1 SGHRS, CDR2 YFSETQ.

The chain links TRBV6-5 to TRBJ2-7; maybe TRBD1 (6 bases). Germline values: CDR1 MNHEY, CDR2 SVGAGI. With 7 bases removed from V and 1 base from J, the gap between germline ends came to 11 bases. The CDR3 contains 13 residues. For the CDR3, the DNA is TGTGCCAGCAAAGCAGGGGTTTCCTACGAGCAGTACTTC. This gives the protein CASKAGVSYEQYF.

This chain joins TRBV21-1 and TRBJ1-1; the table assigns TRBD1, which was not confirmed against the DNA. TRBV21-1 has pseudogene status. This CDR3 region has 17 residues. CDR3 in amino acids: CASSKVGDRGLGTEAFF. The DNA for the CDR3 is TGTGCCAGCAGCAAAGTAGGGGACAGGGGGCTGGGCACTGAAGCTTTCTTT.

V and J are TRBV23-1 and TRBJ2-5; D remains unclear. TRBV23-1 is recorded as an ORF, its role being uncertain. The length of the CDR3 is 12 residues. The V gene lost 3 bases and the J gene lost 5 bases, with 7 bases spanning the gap. The CDR3 loop is CASSHPGETQYF. CDR3 nucleotides: TGCGCCAGCAGTCACCCCGGGGAGACCCAGTACTTC.

The chain has TRBV19 and TRBJ2-2; weak D call: TRBD2 (6 bases). The V gene's germline CDR1 is LNHDA and CDR2 SQIVND (reference sequence). Deletions cut 10 bases from V and 5 bases from J, with 14 bases between. This CDR3 contains 13 residues. The DNA for the CDR3 is TGTGCCATAGGGACTCCCGTTACCGGGGAGCTGTTTTTT. It translates to CAIGTPVTGELFF.

The chain joins TRBV4-1 to TRBJ2-1; tentative D call: TRBD2 (5 bases). Between the trimmed V and J ends, which lost 3 bases and 10 bases, there was a span of 19 bases. CDR1 and CDR2 from the germline V gene are MGHRA and YSYEKL. The CDR3 loop spans 15 amino acids. In nucleotides, the CDR3 is TGCGCCAGCAGCCATGACGGACCGAGGGCGCGGGAGCAGTTCTTC. Its translation is CASSHDGPRAREQFF.

The gene calls are TRBV5-6 and TRBJ1-1; D is unresolved. CDR3 size: 14 residues. The V gene lost 1 base and the J gene lost 1 base, with 8 bases spanning the gap. Germline V gene data show CDR1 as SGHDT and CDR2 as YYEEEE. This CDR3 reads CASSLLAGNTEAFF. CDR3 DNA: TGTGCCAGCAGCTTGCTGGCAGGGAACACTGAAGCTTTCTTT.

This clone occurred once. This sequence joins TRBV5-1 and TRBJ2-1, with D maybe TRBD1 (6 bases). V was trimmed by 5 bases and J by 15 bases, leaving 27 bases between them. CDR3 length equals 15 residues. The germline V gene has CDR1 SGHRS and CDR2 YFSETQ. DNA for the CDR3: TGCGCCAGCAGACCTGAATATAGGGGGACGGCTCTCGCGTTCTTC. The encoded protein is CASRPEYRGTALAFF.

This chain links TRBV7-2 with TRBJ2-2; TRBD2 matches at 8 bases. The ends lost 1 base at V and 7 bases at J; junction bases unmatched: 8. This CDR3 spans 16 amino acids. Per the germline V gene, CDR1 is SGHTA and CDR2 is FQGNSA. This CDR3 reads CASSLVQREWNGELFF. The CDR3 DNA follows: TGTGCCAGCAGCTTAGTTCAGCGGGAGTGGAACGGGGAGCTGTTTTTT.

This clone was picked up one time. The chain is built from TRBV5-6 and TRBJ2-3, with TRBD2 matching 10 bases. The CDR3 length is 19 residues. Trimming cost V 0 bases and J 5 bases; bases outside gene matches: 15. Germline CDR1 reads SGHDT; CDR2 reads YYEEEE. The CDR3 loop reads CASSLVPLGGLAGEDTQYF. The CDR3 nucleotides are TGTGCCAGCAGCTTGGTACCGTTGGGTGGGCTAGCGGGAGAAGATACGCAGTATTTT.

This chain links TRBV6-5 with TRBJ2-7, with TRBD2 matching over 8 bases. V trimming: 6 bases; J trimming: 3 bases; junction bases outside the gene matches: 10. The CDR3 covers 15 residues. Germline loops: CDR1 MNHEY, CDR2 SVGAGI. The CDR3 protein is CASSSSSGDNYEQYF. CDR3 DNA: TGTGCCAGCAGCTCCAGTAGCGGGGATAACTACGAGCAGTACTTC.

In its sample, this clone was seen once. The rearrangement joins TRBV27 to TRBJ2-1; D is perhaps TRBD1 (6 bases). CDR1 and CDR2 (germline): MNHEY, SMNVEV (reference sequence). V dropped 10 bases and J dropped 0 bases, with 19 bases sitting between them. The length of the CDR3 is 16 residues. CDR3 nucleotide sequence: TGTGCCATCTCGAGCCGCCAAGGGGGCTCCTACAATGAGCAGTTCTTC. It is translated as CAISSRQGGSYNEQFF.

This sequence joins TRBV4-1 and TRBJ2-1; 9 bases line up with TRBD2. The CDR3 is made up of 16 amino acids. Trimming cost V 0 bases and J 5 bases; bases outside gene matches: 5. Germline-derived CDR1 and CDR2 are MGHRA and YSYEKL. CDR3: CASSQEFPSGDNEQFF. CDR3 in DNA: TGCGCCAGCAGCCAAGAATTCCCTAGCGGGGACAATGAGCAGTTCTTC.

This clone was observed a single time. The germline gene is not matched at one end of the junction; a read error may be the cause. The chain recombines TRBV7-7 with TRBJ2-5; TRBD1 agrees at 9 bases. CDR1 and CDR2 (germline): SSHAT, FNYEAQ (reference sequence). The CDR3 has 15 residues. The CDR3 sequence is CASSPRDREGETQYF. DNA for the CDR3: TGTGCTAGCAGCCCTCGGGACAGGGAGGGAGAGACCCAGTACTTC.

The gene calls are TRBV1 and TRBJ2-7; TRBD2, the table's D call, was not compared with the DNA. TRBV1 is assigned pseudogene status. There are 14 residues in the CDR3. CDR3: CTSSPWRDSYEQYF. The CDR3 coding sequence is TGCACCAGCAGCCCGTGGCGGGACTCCTACGAGCAGTACTTC.

The chain has TRBV29-1 and TRBJ2-1; 9 bases map to TRBD2. The CDR3 is 15 amino acids. V gave up 6 bases and J gave up 6 bases; unmatched junction bases: 12. Germline-derived CDR1 and CDR2 are SQVTM and ANQGSEA. CDR3 protein: CSVLSSGNLGNEQFF. The CDR3 DNA reads as TGCAGCGTATTGTCTAGCGGGAATTTAGGCAATGAGCAGTTCTTC.